This TCR beta chain was captured by sequencing in a study of T cell responses to AZD1222 COVID-19 vaccine. Overall study results and limits: Sampled repertoires all dated from after the peak T cell response. There were mostly white British donors and more females than males, and clonal diversity was possibly underestimated. Baseline antibody screening turned up just a handful of seropositive AZD1222 recipients. The reported proportion of spike-specific TCRs targeting unmutated variant regions was nearly half.

The V gene lost 5 bases and the J gene lost 4 bases, with 14 bases spanning the gap. The CDR3 sequence is 14 residues long. Germline V gene lookup returns CDR1 LNHDA and CDR2 SQIVND (reference sequence). Sequencing was performed with immunoSEQ multiplex PCR; in TCRdb, only in-frame clones are kept and a portion is missing. The sample includes roughly 69,000 clones, 80% of them seen just once. Worth noting for this clone: Its antigen is unknown.

The sequence was collected from an adult who received the AZD1222 COVID-19 vaccine. The rearrangement joins TRBV19 to TRBJ1-2; the D gene is possibly TRBD1 (6 bases). The sequenced sample was peripheral blood, obtained 28 days after the second AZD1222 dose. CDR3 in DNA: TGTGCCAGTAGTCCCGAGGGGGGATCCTATGGCTACACCTTC. Protein sequence: CASSPEGGSYGYTF.